The 23 T cell receptor beta chains given below trace back to one sample, sequenced in a study of blood T cell repertoires in COVID-19. Profiling relied on immunoSEQ multiplex PCR, and the TCRdb table lists in-frame clones only, not all of them. The data hold over 25,000 clones, with around 80% observed a single time. Sequencing used peripheral blood. The receptors were sampled from a woman of 80 years or more with acute or convalescent COVID-19.

This chain uses TRBV2 with TRBJ1-5; D unclear. The length of the CDR3 is 14 residues. The germline V gene has CDR1 SNHLY and CDR2 FYNNEI. The V gene lost 4 bases and the J gene lost 3 bases, with 10 bases spanning the gap. The CDR3 DNA reads TGTGCCAGCAGTGCAAGTACAGTCAATCAGCCCCAGCATTTT. This codes for CASSASTVNQPQHF.

The V gene is TRBV3-1 (or the pseudogene TRBV3-2), the J gene TRBJ1-2; weak D call: TRBD1 (5 bases). This CDR3 is built from 16 residues. The ends were cut back, 0 bases at V and 13 bases at J, with 24 bases in the middle. CDR1 and CDR2 from the germline V gene are LGHDT and YNNKEL (reference sequence). In nucleotides, the CDR3 is TGTGCCAGCAGCCAAGATTCCTCGGGGGTCTTTAACGTGCTCACCTTC. Translating gives CASSQDSSGVFNVLTF.

The chain carries TRBV28 and TRBJ1-4, with 12 positions matching TRBD1. CDR1 MDHEN and CDR2 SYDVKM come from the germline V gene. The CDR3 has 16 residues. V trimming: 1 base; J trimming: 8 bases; junction bases outside the gene matches: 5. In nucleotides, the CDR3 is TGTGCCAGCAGTTTATCTGGGACAGGGGGCCGGGAAAAACTGTTTTTT. It is translated as CASSLSGTGGREKLFF.

CDR3 nucleotides: TGTGCCAGTAGTCAGCAGAGGGCGCTTGGCTACACCTTC. Amino acids: CASSQQRALGYTF. The V and J genes are TRBV19 and TRBJ1-2; no definite D call. Germline-derived CDR1 and CDR2 are LNHDA and SQIVND (reference sequence). This CDR3 is 13 amino acids long. Trimming took 5 bases from V and 7 from J, leaving 14 bases between them.

The chain links TRBV6-2 or TRBV6-3 to TRBJ2-2; 7 bases match TRBD1. The CDR3 spans 16 residues. Germline V gene lookup returns CDR1 MNHEY and CDR2 SVGEGT. The J segment lost 6 bases and the V segment lost 4 bases, leaving 11 bases of the junction unmatched. CDR3 residues: CASSSGQVLRPGELFF. CDR3 coding DNA: TGTGCCAGCAGTTCCGGACAGGTACTTCGGCCCGGGGAGCTGTTTTTT.

The rearrangement uses TRBV28 and TRBJ1-1, with D possibly matching TRBD1 (6 bases). V lost 1 base and J 6 bases, leaving 12 bases between the germline ends. There are 14 residues in the CDR3. Looked up from germline, CDR1 is MDHEN and CDR2 is SYDVKM. The CDR3 reads CASSLLGGRAEAFF. The CDR3 nucleotides are TGTGCCAGCAGTTTATTAGGGGGTAGGGCTGAAGCTTTCTTT. The complete variable domain, with remaining parts taken from reference TRBV28 and TRBJ1-1, reads DVKVTQSSRYLVKRTGEKVFLECVQDMDHENMFWYRQDPGLGLRLIYFSYDVKMKEKGDIPEGYSVSREKKERFSLILESASTNQTSMYLCASSLLGGRAEAFFGQGTRLTVV.

This sequence joins TRBV3-1 (or the pseudogene TRBV3-2) and TRBJ1-5; the match to TRBD1 covers 7 bases. V lost 6 bases and J lost 5; bases outside the gene matches: 1. The CDR3 sequence is 12 residues long. CDR1 is LGHDT, CDR2 YNNKEL, per germline (reference sequence). The CDR3 region is CASSDRDQPQHF. Written as DNA, the CDR3 is TGTGCCAGCAGTGACAGGGATCAGCCCCAGCATTTT.

The chain carries TRBV3-1 (or the pseudogene TRBV3-2) and TRBJ2-6, with a weak D call TRBD1 (6 bases). The V end lost 0 bases, the J end lost 0 bases, and 12 bases lay between the germline ends. CDR3 length: 18 amino acids. From germline, CDR1 is LGHDT and CDR2 YNNKEL (reference sequence). The CDR3 protein is CASSQDLGRGSGANVLTF. CDR3 DNA: TGTGCCAGCAGCCAAGATCTTGGCAGGGGCTCTGGGGCCAACGTCCTGACTTTC.

CDR3 coding DNA: TGCAGCGTTGAAGTCCCCACTAGCGGGACGATCTACAATGAGCAGTTCTTC. Its protein product is CSVEVPTSGTIYNEQFF. V usage is TRBV29-1 and J usage is TRBJ2-1; 10 positions match TRBD2. The CDR3 covers 17 residues. Germline CDR1 SQVTM, CDR2 ANQGSEA. V was clipped by 1 base and J by 3 bases; unmatched bases: 9.

This clone occurred a few times. The chain joins TRBV30 to TRBJ2-7, with 7 nucleotides matching TRBD1. The trim removed 3 bases at V and 5 bases at J, leaving 10 bases unmatched. Germline assignment: CDR1 GTSNPN and CDR2 SVGIG (reference sequence). CDR3 length: 14 residues. CDR3 coding DNA: TGTGCCTGGAGGCCGAGACAGGGTCTCAACGAGCAGTACTTC. It yields the protein CAWRPRQGLNEQYF. The entire variable domain, with the rest obtained from reference TRBV30 and TRBJ2-7, is as follows: SQTIHQWPATLVQPVGSPLSLECTVEGTSNPNLYWYRQAAGRGLQLLFYSVGIGQISSEVPQNLSASRPQDRQFILSSKKLLLSDSGFYLCAWRPRQGLNEQYFGPGTRLTVT.

A few counts support this clone. This sequence joins TRBV29-1 and TRBJ2-7, with 9 bases that match TRBD2. V lost 1 base, J lost 3 bases, and 1 base stayed unmatched. There are 13 residues in the CDR3. Per the germline V gene, CDR1 is SQVTM and CDR2 is ANQGSEA. CDR3 in amino acids: CSVEGTSDYEQYF. For the CDR3, the DNA is TGCAGCGTTGAAGGGACTAGCGACTACGAGCAGTACTTC.

J is TRBJ2-2 and V is TRBV5-3, with 8 bases lining up with TRBD2. TRBV5-3 is reported as an ORF; its role is uncertain. With 4 bases clipped from V and 1 base from J, the junction kept 6 bases outside the gene matches. CDR3 size: 16 residues. CDR3 loop: CARSGVSGENTGELFF. The DNA of the CDR3 is TGTGCCAGAAGCGGGGTTAGCGGGGAGAACACCGGGGAGCTGTTTTTT.

The rearrangement joins TRBV24-1 to TRBJ1-6; a weak D match, TRBD1 (6 bases). In germline, CDR1 is KGHDR, CDR2 SFDVKD. This CDR3 has 15 residues. Trimming took off 4 bases at V and 7 bases at J, with 13 bases between the two ends. The CDR3 DNA follows: TGTGCCACCAGTGACGGACAGTCCTTCAATTCACCCCTCCACTTT. Translating it yields CATSDGQSFNSPLHF.

V usage is TRBV28 and J usage is TRBJ2-7; TRBD1 matches 8 bases. V shed 2 bases, J shed 0 bases, and the junction held 15 bases outside the gene matches. The CDR3 contains 19 residues. CDR1 and CDR2 from the germline V gene are MDHEN and SYDVKM. The CDR3 region has the DNA TGTGCCAGCAGTTTAGGTAAGGGACAGGCAACCATCCTCTCCTACGAGCAGTACTTC. The encoded protein is CASSLGKGQATILSYEQYF.

This clone rates as medium-sized. This chain links TRBV11-2 with TRBJ2-3, with D possibly being TRBD1 (6 bases). Germline V gene data show CDR1 as SGHAT and CDR2 as FQNNGV. Deletions cut 9 bases from V and 0 bases from J, with 13 bases between. CDR3 length: 14 amino acids. CDR3: CARKAGTSTDTQYF. Here the CDR3 DNA reads TGTGCCAGGAAAGCCGGGACAAGCACAGATACGCAGTATTTT.

The V and J genes are TRBV6-6 and TRBJ1-3, with unresolved D. Looked up from germline, CDR1 is MNHNY and CDR2 is SVGAGI (reference sequence). V shed 5 bases and J shed 4 bases, with 12 bases lying between them. The CDR3 covers 14 residues. The CDR3 protein is CASSQTLAGNTIYF. DNA for the CDR3: TGTGCCAGCAGTCAGACACTCGCGGGAAACACCATATATTTT.

This chain connects TRBV28 to TRBJ2-7, with D possibly being TRBD2 (6 bases). With 7 bases removed from V and 3 bases from J, the gap between germline ends came to 19 bases. The CDR3 covers 15 residues. Germline V gene sequence: CDR1 MDHEN, CDR2 SYDVKM. The CDR3 spells CASTLTPVGGYEQYF. In nucleotides, the CDR3 is TGTGCCAGCACCCTTACTCCCGTGGGGGGCTACGAGCAGTACTTC.

The chain couples TRBV4-3 to TRBJ2-2, with TRBD2 as a possible D gene (6 bases). Between the trimmed V and J ends, which lost 3 bases and 0 bases, there was a span of 11 bases. The V gene's germline CDR1 is LGHNA and CDR2 YSLEER. The CDR3 loop spans 16 amino acids. CDR3 residues: CASSQYSGSNTGELFF. The CDR3, as DNA: TGCGCCAGCAGCCAGTATAGCGGATCGAACACCGGGGAGCTGTTTTTT.

The V and J genes are TRBV5-1 and TRBJ2-5; 8 bases match TRBD2. The CDR3 extends over 15 amino acids. Trimming removed 4 bases from V and 2 bases from J; junction bases left unmatched: 7. The germline V gene encodes CDR1 SGHRS and CDR2 YFSETQ. CDR3 sequence: CASSAGGLLQETQYF. DNA of the CDR3: TGCGCCAGCAGCGCGGGGGGACTACTACAAGAGACCCAGTACTTC. The variable domain in full, completed from reference TRBV5-1 and TRBJ2-5, reads KAGVTQTPRYLIKTRGQQVTLSCSPISGHRSVSWYQQTPGQGLQFLFEYFSETQRNKGNFPGRFSGRQFSNSRSEMNVSTLELGDSALYLCASSAGGLLQETQYFGPGTRLLVL.

The genes are TRBV6-1 and TRBJ1-1; D unclear. This CDR3 contains 12 residues. V shed 3 bases and J shed 11 bases, with 13 bases lying between them. Germline V gene data show CDR1 as MNHNS and CDR2 as SASEGT. CDR3 nucleotides: TGTGCCAGCAGTGACAGGAAATTCTGGGCTTTCTTT. Translation: CASSDRKFWAFF.

The genes are TRBV5-1 and TRBJ2-5, with TRBD1 as a possible D gene (5 bases). Germline V CDR1 and CDR2: SGHRS, YFSETQ. V was clipped by 0 bases and J by 3 bases, with 6 bases between them. This CDR3 spans 13 amino acids. CDR3 nucleotides: TGCGCCAGCAGCTTGGCAGGGAAAGAGACCCAGTACTTC. As protein: CASSLAGKETQYF. The variable domain in full, with the rest retrieved from reference TRBV5-1 and TRBJ2-5, is KAGVTQTPRYLIKTRGQQVTLSCSPISGHRSVSWYQQTPGQGLQFLFEYFSETQRNKGNFPGRFSGRQFSNSRSEMNVSTLELGDSALYLCASSLAGKETQYFGPGTRLLVL.

The chain recombines TRBV19 with TRBJ2-1; 8 positions agree with TRBD2. The ends lost 5 bases at V and 3 bases at J; junction bases unmatched: 0. Germline-derived CDR1 and CDR2 are LNHDA and SQIVND (reference sequence). CDR3 length: 13 amino acids. CDR3 in amino acids: CASSLAGYNEQFF. The CDR3 DNA reads as TGTGCCAGTAGTCTAGCGGGCTACAATGAGCAGTTCTTC.

The table lists this clone with a count of one. V and J are TRBV28 and TRBJ1-5; the D gene is possibly TRBD1 (6 bases). Trimming took off 6 bases at V and 6 bases at J, with 18 bases between the two ends. Germline CDR1 and CDR2: MDHEN and SYDVKM. The CDR3 is 15 amino acids. CDR3 bases: TGTGCCAGCAGAATCCCCCGGCAGGGGAGTCAGCCCCAGCATTTT. Protein: CASRIPRQGSQPQHF. Full variable domain (rest looked up from reference TRBV28 and TRBJ1-5): DVKVTQSSRYLVKRTGEKVFLECVQDMDHENMFWYRQDPGLGLRLIYFSYDVKMKEKGDIPEGYSVSREKKERFSLILESASTNQTSMYLCASRIPRQGSQPQHFGDGTRLSIL.